This T cell receptor beta chain was sequenced during a study of CD8 T cells in ankylosing spondylitis. Study results and limitations: Within ankylosing spondylitis blood, a TCR beta motif made up of seven to nine highly homologous variants appeared to be characteristic. Relatively scarce in peripheral blood, disease-linked clones were CD8+.

Libraries for TCR beta were made by quantitative 5'-RACE with molecular barcodes. Via MiXCR, TCRdb re-called the 5' RACE reads, giving one row per CDR3 protein. This sample has 200,000 to 300,000 distinct CDR3 sequences, with about 9.1% found just once. The CDR3 runs 14 residues. V shed 7 bases and J shed 3 bases, with 12 bases lying between them. This clonotype was counted many times. The antigen is undetermined. The chain employs TRBV12-3 or TRBV12-4 and TRBJ2-2; no definite D call. Sequencing input: blood, either unsorted or a sorted T cell fraction (not recorded which). The clonotype comes from a male donor with ankylosing spondylitis or in good health (not recorded which). The CDR3 protein is CASTQWVDTGELFF. CDR3 DNA: TGTGCCAGCACCCAATGGGTTGACACCGGGGAGCTGTTTTTT.